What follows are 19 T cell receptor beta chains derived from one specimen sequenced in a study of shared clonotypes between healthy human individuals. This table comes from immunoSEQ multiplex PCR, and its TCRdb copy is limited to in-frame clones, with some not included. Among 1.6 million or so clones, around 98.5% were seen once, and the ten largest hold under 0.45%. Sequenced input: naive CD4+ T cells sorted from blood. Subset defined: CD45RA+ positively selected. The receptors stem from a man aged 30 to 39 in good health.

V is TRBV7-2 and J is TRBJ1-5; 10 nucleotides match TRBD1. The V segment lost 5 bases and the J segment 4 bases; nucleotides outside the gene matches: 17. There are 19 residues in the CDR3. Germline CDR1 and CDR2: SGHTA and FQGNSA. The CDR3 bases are TGTGCCAGCAGCACCCTCCTTTCAACCGGGACAGGGGCGAATCAGCCCCAGCATTTT. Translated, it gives CASSTLLSTGTGANQPQHF.

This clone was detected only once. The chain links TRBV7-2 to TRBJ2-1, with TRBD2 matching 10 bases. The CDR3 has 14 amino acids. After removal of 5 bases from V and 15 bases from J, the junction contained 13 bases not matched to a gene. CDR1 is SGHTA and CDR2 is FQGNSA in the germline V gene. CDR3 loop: CASSPSWTSGLVFF. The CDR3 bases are TGTGCCAGCAGCCCCTCCTGGACTAGCGGACTCGTGTTCTTC.

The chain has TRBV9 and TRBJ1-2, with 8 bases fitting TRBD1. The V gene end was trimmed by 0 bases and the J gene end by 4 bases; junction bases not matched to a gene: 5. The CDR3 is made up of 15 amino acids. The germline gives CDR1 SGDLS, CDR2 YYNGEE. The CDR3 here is CASSVGDRGRYGYTF. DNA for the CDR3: TGTGCCAGCAGCGTAGGAGACAGGGGCCGCTATGGCTACACCTTC.

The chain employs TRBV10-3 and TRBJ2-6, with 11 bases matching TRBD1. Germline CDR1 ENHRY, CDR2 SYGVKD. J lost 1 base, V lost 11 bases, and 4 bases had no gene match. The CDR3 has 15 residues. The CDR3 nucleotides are TGTGCCTCCGGGACAGGGGGTTCTGGGGCCAACGTCCTGACTTTC. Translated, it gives CASGTGGSGANVLTF.

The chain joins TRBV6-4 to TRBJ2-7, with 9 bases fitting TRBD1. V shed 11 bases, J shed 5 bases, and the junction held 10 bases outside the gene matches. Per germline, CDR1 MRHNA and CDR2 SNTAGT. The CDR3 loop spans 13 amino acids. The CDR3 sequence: CASPGQGGHEQYF. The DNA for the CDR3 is TGTGCCTCACCGGGACAGGGAGGACACGAGCAGTACTTC.

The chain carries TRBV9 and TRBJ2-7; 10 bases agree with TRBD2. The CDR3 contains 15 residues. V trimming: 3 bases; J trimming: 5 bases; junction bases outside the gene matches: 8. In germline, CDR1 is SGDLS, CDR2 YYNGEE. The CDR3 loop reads CASSASGRAFDEQYF. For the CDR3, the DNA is TGTGCCAGCAGCGCGAGCGGGAGGGCCTTTGACGAGCAGTACTTC.

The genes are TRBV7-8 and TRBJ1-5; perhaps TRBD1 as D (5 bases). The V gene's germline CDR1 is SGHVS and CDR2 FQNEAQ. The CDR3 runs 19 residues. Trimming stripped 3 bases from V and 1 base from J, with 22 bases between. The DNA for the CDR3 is TGTGCCAGCAGCTTCGGAAGACAGCCTGCGGCGATAAGCAATCAGCCCCAGCATTTT. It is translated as CASSFGRQPAAISNQPQHF.

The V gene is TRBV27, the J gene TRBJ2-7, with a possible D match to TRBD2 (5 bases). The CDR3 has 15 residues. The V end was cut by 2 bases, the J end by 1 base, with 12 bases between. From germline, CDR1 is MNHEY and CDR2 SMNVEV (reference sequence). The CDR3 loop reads CASSLGGAQSYEQYF. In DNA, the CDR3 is TGTGCCAGCAGTTTAGGAGGAGCCCAGTCCTACGAGCAGTACTTC.

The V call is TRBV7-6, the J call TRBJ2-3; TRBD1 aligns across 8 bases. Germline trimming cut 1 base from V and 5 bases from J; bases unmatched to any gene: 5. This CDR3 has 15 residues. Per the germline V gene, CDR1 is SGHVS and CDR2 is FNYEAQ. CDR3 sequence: CASSLVPGGIDTQYF. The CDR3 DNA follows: TGTGCCAGCAGCTTAGTTCCAGGGGGCATAGATACGCAGTATTTT.

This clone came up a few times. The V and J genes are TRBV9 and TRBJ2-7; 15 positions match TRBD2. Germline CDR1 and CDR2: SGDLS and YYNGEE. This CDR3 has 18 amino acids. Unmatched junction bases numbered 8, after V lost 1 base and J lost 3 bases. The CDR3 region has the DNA TGTGCCAGCAGCGTATCCATTGGGACTAGCGGGGGGAACTACGAGCAGTACTTC. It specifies CASSVSIGTSGGNYEQYF.

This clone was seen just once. CDR3: CASSYSNSAREFF. The CDR3 DNA reads as TGTGCCAGCAGTTACTCAAACAGTGCTAGGGAGTTCTTC. The rearrangement uses TRBV6-5 and TRBJ2-1; D is ambiguous. Trimming took 0 bases from V and 14 from J, leaving 14 bases between them. Germline CDR1 is MNHEY and CDR2 is SVGAGI. CDR3 length equals 13 residues.

The CDR3 region has the DNA TGTGCCAGCAGTTCTGGACAGTACGAGCAGTACTTC. As protein: CASSSGQYEQYF. The chain links TRBV28 to TRBJ2-7; D may be TRBD1 (6 bases). Germline CDR1 MDHEN, CDR2 SYDVKM. The CDR3 is made up of 12 amino acids. V was clipped by 4 bases and J by 4 bases, with 8 bases between them. The complete variable domain, with remaining parts taken from reference TRBV28 and TRBJ2-7, reads DVKVTQSSRYLVKRTGEKVFLECVQDMDHENMFWYRQDPGLGLRLIYFSYDVKMKEKGDIPEGYSVSREKKERFSLILESASTNQTSMYLCASSSGQYEQYFGPGTRLTVT.

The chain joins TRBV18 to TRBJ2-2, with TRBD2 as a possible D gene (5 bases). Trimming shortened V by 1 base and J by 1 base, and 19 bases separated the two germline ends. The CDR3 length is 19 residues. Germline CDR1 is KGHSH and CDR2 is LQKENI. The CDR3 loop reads CASSPLPVGRGGNTGELFF. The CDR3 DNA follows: TGTGCCAGCTCACCACTACCGGTCGGGCGCGGAGGGAACACCGGGGAGCTGTTTTTT.

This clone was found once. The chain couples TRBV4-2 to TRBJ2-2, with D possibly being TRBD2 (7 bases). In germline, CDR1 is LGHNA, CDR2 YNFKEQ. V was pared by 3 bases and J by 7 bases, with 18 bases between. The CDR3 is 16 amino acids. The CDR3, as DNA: TGTGCCAGCAGCCACGGAGGGGGAGGGTTAAACGGGGAGCTGTTTTTT. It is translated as CASSHGGGGLNGELFF.

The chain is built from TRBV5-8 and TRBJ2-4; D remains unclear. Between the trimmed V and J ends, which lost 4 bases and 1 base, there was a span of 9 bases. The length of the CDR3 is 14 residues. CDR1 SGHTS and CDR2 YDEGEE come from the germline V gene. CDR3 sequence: CASSRPLAKNIQYF. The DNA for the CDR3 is TGTGCCAGCAGCCGGCCGCTGGCCAAAAACATTCAGTACTTC.

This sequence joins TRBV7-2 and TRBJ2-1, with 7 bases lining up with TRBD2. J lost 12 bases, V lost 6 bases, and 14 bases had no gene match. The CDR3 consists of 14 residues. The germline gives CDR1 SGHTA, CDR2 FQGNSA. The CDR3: CASSPGTTTWVQFF. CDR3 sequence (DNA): TGTGCCAGCAGTCCGGGGACTACCACTTGGGTGCAGTTCTTC.

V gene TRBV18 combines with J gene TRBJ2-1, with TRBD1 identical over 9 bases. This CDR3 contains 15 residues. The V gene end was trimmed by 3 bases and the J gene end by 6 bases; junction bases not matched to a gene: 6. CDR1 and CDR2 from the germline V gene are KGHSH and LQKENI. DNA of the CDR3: TGTGCCAGCTCACCCAGGACAGGGGCTCTCAATGAGCAGTTCTTC. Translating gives CASSPRTGALNEQFF.

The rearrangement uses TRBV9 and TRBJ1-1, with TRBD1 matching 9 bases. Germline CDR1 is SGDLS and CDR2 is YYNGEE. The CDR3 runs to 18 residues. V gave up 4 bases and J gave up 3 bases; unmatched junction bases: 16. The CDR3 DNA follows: TGTGCCAGCAGCACCTCAAGGACAGGGGACCCCCGGCACACTGAAGCTTTCTTT. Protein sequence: CASSTSRTGDPRHTEAFF.

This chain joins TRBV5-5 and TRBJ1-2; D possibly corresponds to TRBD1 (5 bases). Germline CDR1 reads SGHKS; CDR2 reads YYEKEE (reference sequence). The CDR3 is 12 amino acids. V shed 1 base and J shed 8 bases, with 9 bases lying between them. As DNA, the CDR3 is TGTGCCAGCAGCTTGCGTCGGGACGGCTACACCTTC. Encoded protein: CASSLRRDGYTF.